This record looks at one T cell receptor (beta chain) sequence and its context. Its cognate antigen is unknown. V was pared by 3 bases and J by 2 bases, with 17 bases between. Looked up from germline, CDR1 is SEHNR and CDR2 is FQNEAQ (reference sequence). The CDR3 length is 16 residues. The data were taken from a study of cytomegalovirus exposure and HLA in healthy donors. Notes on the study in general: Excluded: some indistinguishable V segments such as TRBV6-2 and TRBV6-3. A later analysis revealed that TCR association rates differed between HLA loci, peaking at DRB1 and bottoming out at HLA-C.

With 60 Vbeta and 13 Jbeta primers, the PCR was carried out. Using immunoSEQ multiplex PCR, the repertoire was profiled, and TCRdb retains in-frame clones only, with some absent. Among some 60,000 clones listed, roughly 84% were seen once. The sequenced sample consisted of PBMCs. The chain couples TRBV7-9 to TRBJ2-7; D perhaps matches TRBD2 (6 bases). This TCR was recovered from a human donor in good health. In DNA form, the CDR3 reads TGTGCCAGCAGCTTTTTCGGAGGGGAGTTCCCCTACGAGCAGTACTTC. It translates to CASSFFGGEFPYEQYF.